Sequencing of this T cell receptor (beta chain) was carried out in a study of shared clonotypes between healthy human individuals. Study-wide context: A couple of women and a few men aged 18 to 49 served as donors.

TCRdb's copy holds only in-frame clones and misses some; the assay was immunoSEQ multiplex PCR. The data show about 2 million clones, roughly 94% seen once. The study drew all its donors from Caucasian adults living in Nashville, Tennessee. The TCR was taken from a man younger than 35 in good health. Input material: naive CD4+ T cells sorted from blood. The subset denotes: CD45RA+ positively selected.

As DNA, the CDR3 is TGTGCCATCAGTGAGTCTATAATTACCCCCACAGATACGCAGTATTTT. Its protein product is CAISESIITPTDTQYF. The chain is built from TRBV10-3 and TRBJ2-3, with no clear D. The V end was cut by 0 bases, the J end by 2 bases, with 12 bases between. The CDR3 consists of 16 residues. From germline, CDR1 is ENHRY and CDR2 SYGVKD.